This T cell receptor (beta chain) was sequenced during a study of T cell responses to AZD1222 COVID-19 vaccine (dated by TCRdb to about 2021). Context from the whole study: TCR sequencing covered some 250 trial participants: 200 to 220 given two doses of AZD1222 and about 26 given two doses of MenACWY control vaccine. Trial participants were enrolled into age subgroups of 18-55, 56-69 and 70-plus years, which contained roughly 150, 30 and 60 TCR-sequenced participants, respectively. General findings and caveats noted by the study authors: Nearly half of unique spike-specific TCRs reportedly recognized epitopes outside regions mutated in the B.1.351 and B.1.1.7 variants. Participants were mostly white British, with more females than males. The authors suggested clonal diversity may have been underestimated. Only a handful of AZD1222 recipients were SARS-CoV-2 seropositive at baseline, limiting conclusions about previously exposed vaccinees. Vaccine-associated CD4 TCRs spanned the whole spike protein, with dominant responses in regions 160-218 and 743-854. In the small 56-69-year group, the increase in depth fell short of significance, most likely because of low power. After two AZD1222 doses, spike-specific TCR breadth and depth were significantly higher than at day 0 and than in MenACWY recipients. Because no samples from the day 14 peak response were available, repertoires could be characterized only after the peak T cell response.

The CDR3 regions of human TCRbeta chains were analyzed by immunosequencing. On the authors' methods: TCRs in the repertoires were compared against a reference library of SARS-CoV-2-specific TCRs that had been generated with the MIRA antigen-specificity platform. Breadth was defined as the fraction of unique TCRs that were SARS-CoV-2-associated. Depth was defined as the fraction of total T cells that were SARS-CoV-2-associated. Using the MIRA data, every spike-specific TCR was mapped to the spike region that the TCR reacted to and assigned to either a CD4 or a CD8 class. Log10-transformed breadth and depth values were compared by one-way ANOVA with Sidak's multiple comparisons tests. Here the immuneACCESS table is served through TCRdb, limited to in-frame sequences with V and J called. Missing clones are a known gap in these copies; in checked studies unresolved V genes cover under half, and the rest lacks a known reason. Clone size and V and J calls were adopted from that table, with D and trimming inferred from the DNA. For this sample the table gives some 80,000 clones, of which around nine tenths were detected only once. More than 2.5% of the sample rests with the top ten.

From cysteine to phenylalanine, the CDR3 is 13 amino acids long. Left in the record is the CDR3 DNA by itself, 39 bases read in frame from the first base. V loses 6 bases at its end and J loses 8 bases; junction bases beyond the gene matches: 6. CDR1 is given as SNHLY and CDR2 as FYNNEI, both from the germline V gene. The sample's time point label, in plain terms: about 28 days (+/-7) after the second vaccine dose. Because spike-specific TCR depth and breadth did not differ between the two schedules, AZD1222 recipients who got a second dose at roughly 4 weeks were pooled with those who got a second dose at roughly 12 weeks. Vaccinee samples came from UK trials COV001 and COV002, including a single-blind randomized controlled phase 2/3 trial of AZD1222 (ChAdOx1 nCoV-19) in healthy adults. For TCRbeta chain sequencing, PBMC samples from trial participants were taken at day 0 and at day 28 after the second dose.

In its sample, this clone was seen once. Its antigen remains unidentified. It has no much larger one-base neighbor in the sample; base qualities were not kept. The material was peripheral blood, obtained 28 days after the second AZD1222 dose. This receptor was identified in an adult who received the AZD1222 COVID-19 vaccine. The sequence links TRBV2 to TRBJ1-2, and 10 junction bases match TRBD1. The base sequence is TGTGCCAGCAGGGGGACAGGGGCAGGCGGCTACACCTTC. Translated, it gives CASRGTGAGGYTF.